This paragraph covers one T cell receptor (beta chain) sequence. The data belong to a study of T cell changes during pregnancy in multiple sclerosis. The protocol was immunoSEQ multiplex PCR, while the TCRdb copy is restricted to in-frame clones and leaves out a portion. Among tens of thousands of clones, 75% to 95% were seen once, and the ten largest hold roughly 1.9%. With 0 bases removed from V and 7 bases from J, the gap between germline ends came to 9 bases. CDR3 length: 14 residues. Germline CDR1 SGHTA, CDR2 FQGNSA. This material consisted of CD4+ T cells from peripheral blood mononuclear cells, taken after pregnancy. The V call is TRBV7-2, the J call TRBJ2-2, with a possible D match to TRBD1 (5 bases). This receptor was taken from a female donor in good health, enrolled as a control in a pregnancy study. The CDR3 DNA reads TGTGCCAGCAGCTTAGCACAGGTCGACGGGGAGCTGTTTTTT. It specifies CASSLAQVDGELFF.